Here is one T cell receptor beta chain with its context. This entry belongs to a study of blood T cell repertoires in COVID-19. Across the study: Samples of COVID-19 (acute and convalescent) were obtained from the United States, Italy and Spain. From T cells, B-cell-depleted T cells, or PBMCs came the material, which was cDNA or gDNA.

Using immunoSEQ multiplex PCR, the repertoire was profiled, and TCRdb retains in-frame clones only, with some absent. The data show 130,000 to 150,000 clones, 70% to 85% seen once. V was cut by 6 bases and J by 9 bases, with 15 bases left in between. Germline V CDR1 and CDR2: LGHNT, FRNRAP. The CDR3 has 13 amino acids. This sequence was found in a woman older than 75 with acute or convalescent COVID-19. The chain recombines TRBV12-5 with TRBJ1-5, with D tentatively TRBD1 (6 bases). Sequencing input: peripheral blood. The CDR3 DNA reads TGTGCTAGTGGGGACAGTGGTGGTTGGCCCCAGCATTTT. It codes for CASGDSGGWPQHF. Drawing the rest from reference TRBV12-5 and TRBJ1-5, the complete variable domain is DARVTQTPRHKVTEMGQEVTMRCQPILGHNTVFWYRQTMMQGLELLAYFRNRAPLDDSGMPKDRFSAEMPDATLATLKIQPSEPRDSAVYFCASGDSGGWPQHFGDGTRLSIL.